These 22 T cell receptor beta chains originate from one sample sequenced in a study of CD8 T cells in ankylosing spondylitis. TCRdb used MiXCR to reprocess the 5' RACE reads, holding one entry per CDR3 protein. The data show 250,000 or so distinct CDR3 sequences, 8% to 11% seen once. Sequencing was carried out using blood, either unsorted or a sorted T cell fraction (not recorded which). These TCRs come from a male donor with ankylosing spondylitis or in good health (not recorded which).

J is TRBJ2-3 and V is TRBV15; D gene unclear. The CDR3 is 19 residues long. Germline V gene sequence: CDR1 LNHNV, CDR2 YYDKDF (reference sequence). The V end lost 3 bases, the J end lost 0 bases, and 22 bases lay between the germline ends. The CDR3 sequence is CATSSPPSASWASTDTQYF. CDR3 DNA sequence: TGTGCCACCAGCAGCCCTCCCTCGGCGTCATGGGCTAGCACAGATACGCAGTATTTT.

This clonotype was detected only a few times. The chain employs TRBV20-1 and TRBJ2-7; 9 bases are a match to TRBD2. The V and J ends lost 1 base and 5 bases, in that order; junction bases with no gene match: 6. This CDR3 has 14 residues. CDR1 and CDR2 from the germline V gene are DFQATT and SNEGSKA (reference sequence). CDR3 DNA sequence: TGCAGTGCTAGAGGTCGCGGGAGGGCCAACGAGCAGTACTTC. Translating gives CSARGRGRANEQYF.

This clonotype was detected ten times or more. The chain has TRBV6-5 and TRBJ2-7; 8 positions match TRBD1. The germline gives CDR1 MNHEY, CDR2 SVGAGI. This CDR3 has 12 amino acids. The junction had 4 bases not matched to a gene; V was cut back by 10 bases and J by 2 bases. CDR3 in DNA: TGTGCCACGGCGGACAGGGCCTACGAGCAGTACTTC. It translates to CATADRAYEQYF.

This clonotype was counted many times. The CDR3 DNA reads as TGTGCCAGCAGTGTAGACCTGGTCTACGAGCAGTACTTC. It specifies CASSVDLVYEQYF. The chain joins TRBV6-1 to TRBJ2-7; D gene unclear. Germline CDR1 is MNHNS and CDR2 is SASEGT. The CDR3 spans 13 residues. Trimming stripped 4 bases from V and 3 bases from J, with 10 bases between.

There are many counts of this clonotype. The rearrangement uses TRBV6-5 and TRBJ2-7; D uncertain. Germline-derived CDR1 and CDR2 are MNHEY and SVGAGI. This CDR3 has 15 amino acids. Trimming stripped 2 bases from V and 2 bases from J, with 13 bases between. Here the CDR3 DNA reads TGTGCCAGCAGTTACCATCGTCCATCCACCTACGAGCAGTACTTC. It encodes CASSYHRPSTYEQYF.

This clonotype was seen many times. This chain links TRBV2 with TRBJ2-5, with 9 bases that match TRBD2. The V segment lost 4 bases and the J segment 4 bases; nucleotides outside the gene matches: 4. The CDR3 runs 14 residues. CDR1 and CDR2 (germline): SNHLY, FYNNEI. The CDR3 reads CASSATSGRETQYF. DNA for the CDR3: TGTGCCAGCAGTGCAACTAGCGGGCGAGAGACCCAGTACTTC. Using reference TRBV2 and TRBJ2-5 for the parts outside the CDR3, the full variable domain is EPEVTQTPSHQVTQMGQEVILRCVPISNHLYFYWYRQILGQKVEFLVSFYNNEISEKSEIFDDQFSVERPDGSNFTLKIRSTKLEDSAMYFCASSATSGRETQYFGPGTRLLVL.

This clonotype has a count of ten or more. V and J are TRBV20-1 and TRBJ2-3; a possible D gene is TRBD2 (6 bases). The CDR3 has 16 amino acids. V lost 6 bases and J lost 3, with 22 bases in between. Germline assignment: CDR1 DFQATT and CDR2 SNEGSKA (reference sequence). The CDR3 region is CSATKGGGVLTDTQYF. The CDR3 bases are TGCAGTGCCACAAAAGGCGGAGGGGTGTTGACAGATACGCAGTATTTT.

The CDR3 protein is CSASGRANGGETQYF. CDR3 bases: TGCAGTGCTAGCGGGAGGGCCAACGGTGGCGAGACCCAGTACTTC. J is TRBJ2-5 and V is TRBV20-1; 8 nucleotides agree with TRBD2. CDR1 DFQATT and CDR2 SNEGSKA come from the germline V gene (reference sequence). J lost 5 bases, V lost 3 bases, and 11 bases had no gene match. The CDR3 spans 15 residues.

This clonotype came up many times. The chain is built from TRBV9 and TRBJ2-5; 9 bases fit TRBD2. The CDR3 spans 15 residues. Trimming took 4 bases from V and 0 from J; bases not matched to a gene: 4. Per the germline V gene, CDR1 is SGDLS and CDR2 is YYNGEE. CDR3 region: CASSLLAGYQETQYF. Here the CDR3 DNA reads TGTGCCAGCAGCTTACTAGCGGGTTACCAAGAGACCCAGTACTTC.

This clonotype showed up just a few times. V usage is TRBV7-2 and J usage is TRBJ1-6; 9 bases align to TRBD1. The CDR3 runs 15 residues. Germline V gene sequence: CDR1 SGHTA, CDR2 FQGNSA. The V segment lost 5 bases and the J segment 6 bases; nucleotides outside the gene matches: 5. The CDR3 spells CASSLSTGGNSPLHF. CDR3 sequence (DNA): TGTGCCAGCAGCCTCTCGACAGGGGGTAATTCACCCCTCCACTTT.

This clonotype was counted at least ten times. The chain employs TRBV6-4 and TRBJ2-1; 9 bases line up with TRBD1. V shed 0 bases and J 7 bases; nucleotides not matched to a gene: 7. This CDR3 is 16 amino acids long. Per germline, CDR1 MRHNA and CDR2 SNTAGT. The CDR3 spells CASSDSGTGSGNEQFF. The CDR3 DNA follows: TGTGCCAGCAGTGACTCAGGGACAGGGTCCGGGAATGAGCAGTTCTTC.

This clonotype was seen only a few times. The chain couples TRBV6-2 or TRBV6-3 to TRBJ2-1; no reliable D call. With 0 bases removed from V and 2 bases from J, the gap between germline ends came to 8 bases. The CDR3 is 15 residues long. Germline values: CDR1 MNHEY, CDR2 SVGEGT. CDR3 loop: CASSYSSLTYNEQFF. The CDR3 DNA is TGTGCCAGCAGTTACTCTAGTCTTACCTACAATGAGCAGTTCTTC.

This clonotype turned up a few times. V gene TRBV10-3 combines with J gene TRBJ2-7; the D call may be TRBD1 or TRBD2 (6 bases each). The germline V gene has CDR1 ENHRY and CDR2 SYGVKD. V was clipped by 4 bases and J by 2 bases, with 21 bases between them. The CDR3 runs 17 residues. The CDR3 region has the DNA TGTGCCATCAGTGGTCGATACCCGGGGGCCCAAGCCTACGAGCAGTACTTC. Translated: CAISGRYPGAQAYEQYF.

The gene calls are TRBV20-1 and TRBJ2-1; perhaps TRBD1 as D (7 bases). V lost 3 bases and J lost 7, with 13 bases in between. CDR1 DFQATT and CDR2 SNEGSKA come from the germline V gene (reference sequence). The CDR3 extends over 13 amino acids. CDR3 DNA sequence: TGCAGTGCTAGGGGCTCAGGGGGGAATGAGCAGTTCTTC. Translating it yields CSARGSGGNEQFF.

This chain joins TRBV10-1 and TRBJ2-5; 12 nucleotides line up with TRBD1. CDR3 length: 16 amino acids. V shed 5 bases, J shed 5 bases, and the junction held 9 bases outside the gene matches. Germline CDR1 reads WNHNN; CDR2 reads SYGVQD (reference sequence). The CDR3 loop reads CASSPTGTGGAETQYF. The CDR3 nucleotides are TGCGCCAGCAGTCCCACCGGGACAGGGGGCGCGGAGACCCAGTACTTC.

The rearrangement joins TRBV20-1 to TRBJ1-1, with D tentatively TRBD1 (5 bases). Germline loops: CDR1 DFQATT, CDR2 SNEGSKA (reference sequence). This CDR3 comprises 12 residues. V lost 4 bases to trimming and J lost 4 bases, with 10 bases between them. The CDR3 here is CSAMDISTEAFF. CDR3 in DNA: TGCAGTGCTATGGACATTTCCACTGAAGCTTTCTTT.

In this sample, this clonotype turned up many times. The chain employs TRBV12-3 or TRBV12-4 and TRBJ2-3; 10 positions match TRBD2. J lost 1 base, V lost 6 bases, and 4 bases had no gene match. CDR3 length: 15 residues. The CDR3 nucleotides read TGTGCCAGCAGCGCAACTAGCGGGGGCACAGATACGCAGTATTTT. Translated: CASSATSGGTDTQYF.

This clonotype has more than one count but fewer than ten. The V gene is TRBV3-1, the J gene TRBJ1-2, with TRBD1 matching 8 bases. V shed 1 base, J shed 8 bases, and the junction held 15 bases outside the gene matches. CDR1 is LGHDT, CDR2 YNNKEL, per germline (reference sequence). The CDR3 spans 17 residues. CDR3 in amino acids: CASSQGPTGARGGGYTF. DNA of the CDR3: TGTGCCAGCAGCCAAGGACCGACAGGGGCCCGGGGGGGCGGCTACACCTTC.

This clonotype was found a few times. This chain links TRBV12-2 with TRBJ2-3; TRBD2 is the table's D call and was not checked against the DNA. TRBV12-2 is designated a pseudogene. This CDR3 region has 16 residues. The CDR3 is CASRPTLSGNTDTQYF. The CDR3 DNA is TGTGCAAGTCGCCCGACCCTCAGCGGGAACACAGATACGCAGTATTTT.

This clonotype has a count of ten or more. This sequence joins TRBV7-2 and TRBJ2-7; 12 bases fit TRBD2. The CDR3 sequence is 16 residues long. In germline, CDR1 is SGHTA, CDR2 FQGNSA. With V trimmed by 5 bases and J by 4 bases, 9 bases remained unmatched. DNA for the CDR3: TGTGCCAGCAGCACAAGGACTAGCGGGAATAGATACGAGCAGTACTTC. This codes for CASSTRTSGNRYEQYF.

This chain joins TRBV19 and TRBJ1-5; maybe TRBD1 (6 bases). Germline V gives CDR1 LNHDA, CDR2 SQIVND (reference sequence). The CDR3 is made up of 14 amino acids. Deletions cut 7 bases from V and 1 base from J, with 11 bases between. The CDR3 reads CASNRVESNQPQHF. Written as DNA, the CDR3 is TGTGCCAGTAACAGGGTGGAGAGCAATCAGCCCCAGCATTTT.

The table lists this clonotype with many counts. V is TRBV5-6 and J is TRBJ2-1; D is unclear. Trimming took off 0 bases at V and 7 bases at J, with 17 bases between the two ends. Germline CDR1 is SGHDT and CDR2 is YYEEEE. The CDR3 covers 16 residues. CDR3 DNA: TGTGCCAGCAGCTTGGAGTTCGGAGAAGGTGGAAATGAGCAGTTCTTC. Translation gives CASSLEFGEGGNEQFF.